This T cell receptor (beta chain) was recorded in a study of blood T cell repertoires in COVID-19. Across the study: COVID-19 samples from acute and convalescent phases originated in the United States, Italy and Spain.

In the authors' workflow: It was from reference gene primer amplification that nucleated cell counts were estimated. This table comes from immunoSEQ multiplex PCR, and its TCRdb copy is limited to in-frame clones, with some not included. That table is the source of V, J and clone size, and D and trimming were worked out from the DNA. The sample has 200,000 to 250,000 clones; approximately 85% are singletons. Germline V CDR1 and CDR2: KGHSH, LQKENI. V lost 6 bases, J lost 2 bases, and 4 bases stayed unmatched. The CDR3 length is 15 residues. Material for sequencing was peripheral blood. The TCR originated in a woman in her 70s with COVID-19, enrolled during active disease. The chain combines TRBV18 with TRBJ2-1; 10 bases align to TRBD1. The DNA of the CDR3 is TGTGCCAGCTCTCTGGGACAGGGGCCCTACAATGAGCAGTTCTTC. Its translation is CASSLGQGPYNEQFF.